Ten or more counts support the clone carrying this TCR beta chain. This record belongs to a study of blood T cells in healthy people across ages. The sample, about 10 milliliters of peripheral blood, was drawn from each donor. For the second PCR, which ran for about 6 to 11 cycles, a sample-barcoded 5' primer and a J-beta primer mix were used. Per sample, CDR3-containing paired-end reads numbered at least 3 million. MiXCR, run by TCRdb on the 5' RACE reads, gives a single entry per CDR3 protein. The sample lists about 1.7 million distinct CDR3 sequences, 25% to 30% seen once, with roughly 8% in the top ten. After removal of 6 bases from V and 2 bases from J, the junction contained 2 bases not matched to a gene. Germline assignment: CDR1 MNHNY and CDR2 SVGAGI (reference sequence). The CDR3 has 14 residues.

The chain employs TRBV6-6 and TRBJ2-7, with TRBD2 matching over 12 bases. This TCR was recovered from a woman aged 25-40 years in good health. Sequenced sample: blood. The CDR3 spells CASRLAGGAYEQYF. The CDR3 nucleotides read TGTGCCAGCAGACTAGCGGGGGGTGCCTACGAGCAGTACTTC.